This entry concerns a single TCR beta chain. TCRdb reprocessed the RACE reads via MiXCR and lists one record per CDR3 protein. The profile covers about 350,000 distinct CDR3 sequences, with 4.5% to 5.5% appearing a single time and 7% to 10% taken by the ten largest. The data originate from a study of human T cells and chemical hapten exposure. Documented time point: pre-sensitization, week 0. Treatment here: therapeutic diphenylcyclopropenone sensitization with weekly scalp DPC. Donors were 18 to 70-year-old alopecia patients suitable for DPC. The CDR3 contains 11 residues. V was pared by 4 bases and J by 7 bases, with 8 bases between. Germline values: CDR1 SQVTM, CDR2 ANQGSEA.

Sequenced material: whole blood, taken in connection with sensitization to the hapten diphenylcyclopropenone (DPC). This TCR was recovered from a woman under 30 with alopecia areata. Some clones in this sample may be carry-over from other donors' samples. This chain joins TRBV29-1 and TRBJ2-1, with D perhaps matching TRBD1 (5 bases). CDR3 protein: CSVVRGNEQFF. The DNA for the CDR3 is TGCAGCGTTGTTAGGGGAAATGAGCAGTTCTTC.